Listed here are 4 T cell receptor beta chains from one sample, sequenced in a study of blood T cell repertoires in COVID-19 (dated by TCRdb to about 2020). Library prep was done by the immunoSEQ multiplex PCR assay. The clones in this table, taken by TCRdb from immuneACCESS, are in-frame only. Not every clone is retained; where verified, under half of the shortfall comes from an unresolved V gene, and the cause of the rest is unknown. In all, the sample holds over 95,000 clones, and 85% of those were seen once. Of the sample, about 13% falls within the top ten clones. The sequenced sample consisted of peripheral blood. The receptors derive from a human donor in a cohort sampled during active COVID-19.

The rearrangement uses TRBV6-1 and TRBJ1-2, with D tentatively TRBD1 (6 bases). Germline V gene lookup returns CDR1 MNHNS and CDR2 SASEGT. V dropped 2 bases and J dropped 0 bases, with 10 bases sitting between them. This CDR3 spans 15 amino acids. The CDR3 DNA reads as TGTGCCAGCAGTGAACGGGGGGCGCCTAACTATGGCTACACCTTC. Protein: CASSERGAPNYGYTF.

The CDR3 sequence is CASSLAPGTSSYEQYF. The DNA of the CDR3 is TGTGCCAGCAGCTTAGCCCCCGGGACTTCCTCCTACGAGCAGTACTTC. The chain recombines TRBV7-2 with TRBJ2-7, with D perhaps TRBD2 (6 bases). V lost 0 bases and J lost 0, with 12 bases in between. The CDR3 runs to 16 residues. In germline, CDR1 is SGHTA, CDR2 FQGNSA.

The chain combines TRBV6-5 with TRBJ2-1, with TRBD1 matching over 8 bases. Germline CDR1 is MNHEY and CDR2 is SVGAGI. This CDR3 has 15 amino acids. The ends lost 7 bases at V and 14 bases at J; junction bases unmatched: 19. The CDR3 spells CASTLTGQDVPREFF. Written as DNA, the CDR3 is TGTGCCAGCACCCTAACGGGACAGGACGTACCTAGGGAGTTCTTC.

The rearrangement joins TRBV27 to TRBJ2-1; possibly TRBD2 for D (5 bases). The CDR3 is made up of 13 amino acids. Germline V gene sequence: CDR1 MNHEY, CDR2 SMNVEV (reference sequence). Trimming shortened V by 3 bases and J by 8 bases, and 11 bases separated the two germline ends. The CDR3 reads CASSFGERYEQFF. The CDR3 nucleotides read TGTGCCAGCAGTTTCGGGGAGAGGTATGAGCAGTTCTTC.